Listed here are 26 T cell receptor beta chains from one sample, sequenced in a study of blood T cells in healthy people across ages (dated by TCRdb to about 2015). The receptor library was made with 5' RACE. These reads were obtained on an Illumina HiSeq 2500. A second PCR of about 7 to 12 cycles was performed with a sample-barcoded 5' primer and a J-beta primer mix. TCRdb trimmed the raw reads at Q25, called clones with MiXCR and kept productive beta chains. Every distinct CDR3 protein forms one entry, paired with its most common genes and DNA. The sample table lists hundreds of thousands of distinct CDR3 sequences, more than 25% of them with a count of one. The ten largest clones add up to 15% to 20% of the sample. Sequencing used blood. The receptor source for this set is a woman of 80 years or more in good health.

Concerning this clonotype: Just one base apart from a much larger clone, this may be a read error. The chain links TRBV28 to TRBJ2-1; no definite D call. Germline V gives CDR1 MDHEN, CDR2 SYDVKM. Trimming pared 8 bases from V and 10 bases from J, leaving 12 bases between. This CDR3 comprises 11 residues. CDR3 DNA sequence: TGTGCCAGCCTTTCCCTCTACGAGCAGTTCTTC. Translated: CASLSLYEQFF. Full variable domain (rest looked up from reference TRBV28 and TRBJ2-1): DVKVTQSSRYLVKRTGEKVFLECVQDMDHENMFWYRQDPGLGLRLIYFSYDVKMKEKGDIPEGYSVSREKKERFSLILESASTNQTSMYLCASLSLYEQFFGPGTRLTVL.

At least ten counts were recorded for this clonotype. The chain carries TRBV5-1 and TRBJ2-5; 9 nucleotides align to TRBD2. This CDR3 region has 17 residues. The trim removed 0 bases at V and 2 bases at J, leaving 8 bases unmatched. The germline CDR1 and CDR2 sequences are SGHRS and YFSETQ. In DNA, the CDR3 is TGCGCCAGCAGCTTGGATAGCGGGGGACTTGTTCAAGAGACCCAGTACTTC. Translated: CASSLDSGGLVQETQYF.

The rearrangement joins TRBV6-2 or TRBV6-3 to TRBJ2-2; TRBD1 might be the D (5 bases). Trimming left V 6 bases short and J 6 bases short, with 14 bases between. The length of the CDR3 is 14 residues. Germline values: CDR1 MNHEY, CDR2 SVGEGT. CDR3 sequence: CASRTTVSSGELFF. The CDR3 region has the DNA TGTGCCAGCAGAACGACAGTTTCTTCCGGGGAGCTGTTTTTT.

In this sample, this clonotype turned up many times. The CDR3 sequence: CASSQDFGTVDGYTF. In nucleotides, the CDR3 is TGCGCCAGCAGCCAAGATTTTGGCACGGTGGATGGCTACACCTTC. The V gene is TRBV4-3, the J gene TRBJ1-2; D remains ambiguous. Germline lookup yields CDR1 LGHNA and CDR2 YSLEER. This CDR3 is built from 15 residues. V was shortened by 0 bases and J by 6 bases, with 14 bases between the two germline ends.

The chain employs TRBV7-9 and TRBJ1-6, with D unclear. The germline V gene has CDR1 SEHNR and CDR2 FQNEAQ (reference sequence). The V end lost 2 bases, the J end lost 5 bases, and 10 bases lay between the germline ends. This CDR3 comprises 15 residues. DNA of the CDR3: TGTGCCAGCAGCTTACAGGTGGTAGATAATTCACCCCTCCACTTT. It codes for CASSLQVVDNSPLHF.

The table lists this clonotype with a few counts. A much bigger clone sits one base away, suggesting this may be a read error. V usage is TRBV7-2 and J usage is TRBJ2-1, with unresolved D. This CDR3 is built from 13 residues. V lost 8 bases and J 10 bases, leaving 18 bases between the germline ends. CDR1 SGHTA and CDR2 FQGNSA come from the germline V gene. For the CDR3, the DNA is TGTGCCAGCGCTTCGGAGCGTACCGACGAGCAGTTCTTC. It yields the protein CASASERTDEQFF.

The chain uses TRBV29-1 and TRBJ1-5; possible D gene TRBD1, 5 bases. V gave up 6 bases and J gave up 2 bases, with 17 bases separating them. Germline CDR1 is SQVTM and CDR2 is ANQGSEA. This CDR3 region has 15 residues. The CDR3 nucleotides read TGCAGCGTGGGGGGAGCTCAGGGTGGCAATCAGCCCCAGCATTTT. This translates into CSVGGAQGGNQPQHF.

J is TRBJ2-3 and V is TRBV20-1; D possibly corresponds to TRBD1 (5 bases). Germline-derived CDR1 and CDR2 are DFQATT and SNEGSKA (reference sequence). The CDR3 is made up of 15 amino acids. V lost 1 base to trimming and J lost 1 base, with 12 bases between them. The DNA for the CDR3 is TGCAGTGCTAGAGGGCAGGGTGTGGGCACAGATACGCAGTATTTT. It yields the protein CSARGQGVGTDTQYF.

A note on this clonotype: Germline and junction disagree at one end, which may indicate a read error. The rearrangement joins TRBV12-3 or TRBV12-4 to TRBJ2-1; no firm D call. The CDR3 contains 14 residues. DNA for the CDR3: TGTGCCAACAGTTGGGTAAATACCTACAATGAGCAGTTCTTC. Translation gives CANSWVNTYNEQFF.

V usage is TRBV6-5 and J usage is TRBJ1-2; D is undetermined. V was cut by 2 bases and J by 8 bases, with 15 bases left in between. Germline V gene sequence: CDR1 MNHEY, CDR2 SVGAGI. The CDR3 is 14 residues long. CDR3 nucleotide sequence: TGTGCCAGCAGTTACGAACTCGGGGTTAAGGGCTACACCTTC. This sequence encodes CASSYELGVKGYTF.

The sample holds many counts of this clonotype. The chain has TRBV7-7 and TRBJ2-1; 9 nucleotides line up with TRBD2. The V gene's germline CDR1 is SSHAT and CDR2 FNYEAQ (reference sequence). The CDR3 loop spans 16 amino acids. Trimming at V came to 5 bases and at J to 5 bases, leaving 10 bases not matched to a gene. The CDR3 protein is CASSLGGSGGHNEQFF. The DNA for the CDR3 is TGTGCCAGCAGCCTAGGCGGTAGCGGGGGCCACAATGAGCAGTTCTTC.

This clonotype occurred a few times. This chain joins TRBV7-6 and TRBJ2-2, with 8 bases matching TRBD2. V lost 5 bases to trimming and J lost 0 bases; unmatched junction nucleotides: 11. Germline CDR1 SGHVS, CDR2 FNYEAQ. CDR3 length: 18 residues. The CDR3 spells CASSREAGGLTNTGELFF. CDR3 bases: TGTGCCAGCAGCCGGGAGGCGGGGGGACTGACGAACACCGGGGAGCTGTTTTTT.

This clonotype appeared a few times. The V gene is TRBV9, the J gene TRBJ2-4; 9 positions match TRBD1. V lost 4 bases, J lost 6 bases, and 5 bases stayed unmatched. Germline V gene data show CDR1 as SGDLS and CDR2 as YYNGEE. The CDR3 extends over 14 amino acids. CDR3 in amino acids: CASSSETGGNIQYF. The CDR3 DNA is TGTGCCAGCAGCTCCGAGACAGGGGGAAACATTCAGTACTTC.

This clonotype was observed a few times. V and J are TRBV5-1 and TRBJ2-2, with TRBD1 identical over 8 bases. V shed 4 bases and J 6 bases; nucleotides not matched to a gene: 8. CDR1 and CDR2 (germline): SGHRS, YFSETQ. This CDR3 has 15 amino acids. The CDR3 sequence is CASSLRGTGPGELFF. As DNA, the CDR3 is TGCGCCAGCAGCCTGAGGGGGACAGGCCCCGGGGAGCTGTTTTTT. The variable domain in full, completed from reference TRBV5-1 and TRBJ2-2, reads KAGVTQTPRYLIKTRGQQVTLSCSPISGHRSVSWYQQTPGQGLQFLFEYFSETQRNKGNFPGRFSGRQFSNSRSEMNVSTLELGDSALYLCASSLRGTGPGELFFGEGSRLTVL.

This clonotype was recorded many times. The CDR3 reads CASSLGRGNQPQHF. For the CDR3, the DNA is TGTGCCAGCAGTTTGGGGAGGGGGAATCAGCCCCAGCATTTT. This chain joins TRBV13 and TRBJ1-5; a weak D match, TRBD1 (6 bases). This CDR3 is built from 14 residues. The V end lost 6 bases, the J end lost 4 bases, and 13 bases lay between the germline ends. From germline, CDR1 is PRHDT and CDR2 FYEKMQ (reference sequence).

The table lists this clonotype with a few counts. This chain uses TRBV3-1 with TRBJ2-3; possible D gene TRBD2, 6 bases. Trimming stripped 3 bases from V and 2 bases from J, with 12 bases between. This CDR3 is built from 15 residues. In germline, CDR1 is LGHDT, CDR2 YNNKEL (reference sequence). The CDR3 DNA follows: TGTGCCAGCAGCCACCCGGGACTTCCCACAGATACGCAGTATTTT. Amino acids: CASSHPGLPTDTQYF.

This clonotype was seen a few times. Possible read error: a much larger clone is one base away. CDR3 sequence (DNA): TGTGCCAGCAGCACTGACAGGGGTTCACCCCGCCACTTT. Residues: CASSTDRGSPRHF. This rearrangement joins TRBV7-2 to TRBJ1-6, with 8 bases aligning to TRBD1. Per germline, CDR1 SGHTA and CDR2 FQGNSA. The CDR3 runs to 13 residues.

There are many counts of this clonotype. The chain's CDR3 is CASSLDTSTDTQYF. The CDR3, as DNA: TGCGCCAGCAGCTTGGACACGTCCACAGATACGCAGTATTTT. The chain is built from TRBV5-1 and TRBJ2-3; D gene ambiguous. Trimming pared 0 bases from V and 2 bases from J, leaving 7 bases between. Germline CDR1 and CDR2: SGHRS and YFSETQ. The CDR3 has 14 amino acids.

Comments on this clonotype: One end of the junction varies from germline; a read error may be responsible. V gene TRBV27 combines with J gene TRBJ2-3; TRBD2 aligns across 11 bases. CDR3 length equals 18 residues. Germline CDR1 reads MNHEY; CDR2 reads SMNVEV (reference sequence). CDR3 sequence (DNA): TGTACCAGCAGTTTACTTCCCATTAGCGGGGGGGCCAGGGATACGCAGTATTTT. Translation: CTSSLLPISGGARDTQYF.

This clonotype was found many times. A much bigger clone sits one base away, suggesting this may be a read error. The chain recombines TRBV2 with TRBJ2-7, with D unresolved. The V gene lost 2 bases and the J gene lost 2 bases, with 4 bases spanning the gap. In germline, CDR1 is SNHLY, CDR2 FYNNEI. This CDR3 comprises 12 residues. The CDR3 nucleotides are TGTGCCAGCAGTGAATTCCCCTACGAGCAGTACTTC. Amino acid sequence: CASSEFPYEQYF.

Many counts were recorded for this clonotype. The chain joins TRBV6-6 to TRBJ1-2; 7 bases fit TRBD1. Per the germline V gene, CDR1 is MNHNY and CDR2 is SVGAGI (reference sequence). V gave up 5 bases and J gave up 5 bases; unmatched junction bases: 8. CDR3 size: 14 residues. The CDR3 coding sequence is TGTGCCAGCAGTCGACAGGGAATAAAATATGGCTACACCTTC. The encoded protein is CASSRQGIKYGYTF.

This clonotype occurred a few times. The V and J genes are TRBV7-3 and TRBJ2-7, with 9 bases matching TRBD2. The germline gives CDR1 SGHTA, CDR2 FQGTGA. V lost 4 bases to trimming and J lost 7 bases; unmatched junction nucleotides: 8. There are 14 residues in the CDR3. As DNA, the CDR3 is TGTGCCAGCAGCTCCGCGGGAGGGCCAAGTGAGCAGTACTTC. It yields the protein CASSSAGGPSEQYF.

This chain uses TRBV20-1 with TRBJ2-2; D may be TRBD2 (5 bases). Germline CDR1 is DFQATT and CDR2 is SNEGSKA (reference sequence). Trimming shortened V by 6 bases and J by 5 bases, and 16 bases separated the two germline ends. The CDR3 length is 14 residues. The CDR3 loop is CSAPERGATGELFF. CDR3 DNA: TGCAGTGCCCCTGAACGGGGTGCTACCGGGGAGCTGTTTTTT.

This clonotype appeared a few times. The chain uses TRBV6-2 or TRBV6-3 and TRBJ1-5, with 7 nucleotides matching TRBD1. The CDR3 totals 18 residues. CDR1 is MNHEY, CDR2 SVGEGT, per germline. Trimming at V came to 5 bases and at J to 0 bases, leaving 13 bases not matched to a gene. The CDR3 sequence: CASSPLPRTGFSNQPQHF. CDR3 DNA sequence: TGTGCCAGCAGTCCCTTACCCCGGACAGGTTTTAGCAATCAGCCCCAGCATTTT.

There are a few counts of this clonotype. A clone one base away is much larger, so this may be a read error. The V gene is TRBV7-2, the J gene TRBJ2-3, with a tentative D call TRBD1 (5 bases). This CDR3 is 12 amino acids long. The germline gives CDR1 SGHTA, CDR2 FQGNSA. V was trimmed by 5 bases and J by 8 bases, leaving 11 bases between them. Written as DNA, the CDR3 is TGTGCCAGCAGCCGGACATGGGTTACGCAGTATTTT. Protein sequence: CASSRTWVTQYF.

The CDR3 region has the DNA TGTGCCAGCAGCCAAGATATGGTCGGCGAGCAGTTCTTC. Protein sequence: CASSQDMVGEQFF. The chain combines TRBV14 with TRBJ2-1; D gene unclear. V dropped 0 bases and J dropped 10 bases, with 10 bases sitting between them. The CDR3 contains 13 residues. Germline CDR1 SGHDN, CDR2 FVKESK.